In its sample, the clone carrying this T cell receptor beta chain is medium-sized (0.01 to 0.1%). The antigen is not known. These data are taken from a study of T cells in Graves' hyperthyroidism and ophthalmopathy. Overall study findings and caveats: Most clonotypes that expanded in the thyroid above 0.001 also showed up in blood. The model identified upcoming ophthalmopathy a median approximately six months ahead of onset.

Exclusion criteria comprised uncontrolled infection, other autoimmune disease, pregnancy or lactation. The germline gives CDR1 DFQATT, CDR2 SNEGSKA (reference sequence). CDR3 length: 16 amino acids. V lost 5 bases, J lost 8 bases, and 22 bases lay in between. RNA transcripts provided the source from which TCR beta CDR3 regions were amplified. Initially, a first-round RT-PCR of the TCR CDR3 employed the HTBI primer set. TCRdb reprocessed the multiplex PCR reads with MiXCR, giving one entry per CDR3 protein. The sample includes roughly 30,000 distinct CDR3 sequences, around 40% of them seen just once. The chain uses TRBV20-1 and TRBJ1-6, with D possibly being TRBD1 (5 bases). Sample: blood. The sequence was obtained from a woman younger than 45 with Graves' hyperthyroidism. The CDR3, as DNA: TGCAGTGCTCCCGTACCCCGGGGGTCGACGGATTCACCCCTCCACTTT. Residues: CSAPVPRGSTDSPLHF.